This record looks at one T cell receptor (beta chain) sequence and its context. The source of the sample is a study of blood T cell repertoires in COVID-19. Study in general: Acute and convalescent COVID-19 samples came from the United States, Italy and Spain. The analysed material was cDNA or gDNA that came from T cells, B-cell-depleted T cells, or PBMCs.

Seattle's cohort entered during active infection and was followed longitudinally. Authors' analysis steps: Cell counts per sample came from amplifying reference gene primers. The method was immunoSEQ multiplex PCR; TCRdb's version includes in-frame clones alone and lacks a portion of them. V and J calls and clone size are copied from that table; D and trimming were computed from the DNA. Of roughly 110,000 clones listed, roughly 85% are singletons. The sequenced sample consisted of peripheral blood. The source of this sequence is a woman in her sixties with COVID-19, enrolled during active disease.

CDR3 loop: CASSEWVAGGDYEQYF. The CDR3, as DNA: TGTGCCAGCAGTGAATGGGTGGCAGGGGGCGACTACGAGCAGTACTTC. V gene TRBV25-1 combines with J gene TRBJ2-7, with 8 nucleotides matching TRBD1. The CDR3 consists of 16 residues. Per germline, CDR1 MGHDK and CDR2 SYGVNS. The V segment lost 1 base and the J segment 3 bases; nucleotides outside the gene matches: 8.